The clone carrying this TCR beta chain has more than one count but fewer than ten. The antigen remains unidentified. The data were obtained in a study of beta chain features in type 1 diabetes. Study conclusions and caveats: Patients showed naive, central memory and Treg TCRB repertoires that appeared more similar than those of healthy donors. PCR may have favored shorter templates equally in patients and controls.

Expressed TCRB transcripts got sequenced, as all isolated RNA was reverse transcribed. Naive, central memory and regulatory T cell samples produced a mean of about 3.4 million reads. Profiling relied on immunoSEQ multiplex PCR, and the TCRdb table lists in-frame clones only, not all of them. The sample lists roughly 610,000 clones, about a sixth occurring once. The CDR3 is 19 residues long. Germline V gene lookup returns CDR1 LGHNA and CDR2 YSLEER. Unmatched junction bases numbered 16, after V lost 3 bases and J lost 3 bases. Staining for CD45RO/CCR7/CD25/CD127/CD95/CD27 allowed sorting of CD4+ naive, central memory, regulatory and stem cell-like memory cells.

Source material: naive CD4+ T cells from blood. The TCR comes from a young man in good health. The rearrangement uses TRBV4-3 and TRBJ2-7; 11 bases agree with TRBD2. CDR3 region: CASSQRGPMASGRFYEQYF. DNA for the CDR3: TGCGCCAGCAGCCAGAGGGGGCCGATGGCTAGCGGGAGGTTCTACGAGCAGTACTTC.